This T cell receptor beta chain comes out of a study of cytomegalovirus exposure and HLA in healthy donors. Amplification used 60 Vbeta primers and 13 Jbeta primers. Data came from immunoSEQ multiplex PCR; TCRdb stores just in-frame clones and leaves some out. The data show under 200,000 clones, around three quarters seen once. CDR3 length: 13 residues. Germline V gene lookup returns CDR1 SGHTA and CDR2 FQGTGA. With 5 bases removed from V and 3 bases from J, the gap between germline ends came to 10 bases. Points from the study as a whole: Analyzed later, association rates of TCRs varied across HLA loci, with DRB1 most and HLA-C fewest.

Points on this clone: No antigen is known for it.

This chain uses TRBV7-3 with TRBJ2-5; D ambiguous. The material sequenced was PBMCs. The clonotype was recovered from a man aged 30 to 39 in good health and CMV-seronegative. CDR3 in amino acids: CASSLNEKETQYF. The DNA of the CDR3 is TGTGCCAGCAGCCTTAATGAGAAAGAGACCCAGTACTTC.